This is a list of T cell receptor beta chains from one sample in a study of CD8+ T cells in alopecia areata. Clones were read by immunoSEQ multiplex PCR, and TCRdb kept only the in-frame ones, dropping some. In the table there are around 150,000 clones, about two thirds of which are singletons. Source: CD4+ T cells sorted from blood, taken at week 4, from a patient treated with tofacitinib. These receptors all come from a human donor with alopecia areata. Both conserved end residues are part of each CDR3. The order of the fields is clone size, J gene, V gene, D gene, CDR3 protein, CDR3 DNA. The D gene is left open where the match is weak. Rows give clone size only sometimes, using once, few, many, or a class for an expanded clone.

- | TRBJ2-1 | TRBV30 | - | CAWSPGNEQFF | TGTGCCTGGAGCCCTGGGAATGAGCAGTTCTTC
once | TRBJ2-1 | TRBV29-1 | - | CSTDTVGEQFF | TGCAGCACCGACACTGTCGGTGAGCAGTTCTTC
few | TRBJ1-5 | TRBV30 | - | CAWSVRRGNQPQHF | TGTGCCTGGAGTGTTCGCAGGGGTAATCAGCCCCAGCATTTT
- | TRBJ2-3 | TRBV7-2 | TRBD1 | CASSTGARGTDTQYF | TGTGCCAGCAGCACAGGGGCCAGGGGCACAGATACGCAGTATTTT
few | TRBJ2-4 | TRBV6-6 | - | CASSHDILLAKNIQYF | TGTGCCAGCAGTCATGACATACTATTAGCCAAAAACATTCAGTACTTC
- | TRBJ2-1 | TRBV5-6 | TRBD1 | CASSLRWNRQGISNEQFF | TGTGCCAGCAGCTTGAGGTGGAACCGACAGGGTATTAGCAATGAGCAGTTCTTC
- | TRBJ1-1 | TRBV7-6 | - | CASSPLGGEAFF | TGTGCCAGCAGCCCATTAGGGGGTGAAGCTTTCTTT
- | TRBJ1-6 | TRBV7-3 | - | CASSLTPSADGNSPLHF | TGTGCCAGCAGCCTAACCCCCTCGGCGGATGGGAATTCACCCCTCCACTTT
- | TRBJ1-2 | TRBV29-1 | - | CSVAHDGYTF | TGCAGCGTTGCGCATGATGGCTACACCTTC
- | TRBJ2-3 | TRBV29-1 | - | CSVDRGYTDTQYF | TGCAGCGTTGATCGGGGGTACACAGATACGCAGTATTTT
- | TRBJ1-1 | TRBV29-1 | - | CSGTLSGTEAFF | TGCAGTGGGACTCTGTCTGGCACTGAAGCTTTCTTT
- | TRBJ1-1 | TRBV29-1 | - | CSVEQGPKAFF | TGCAGCGTTGAACAGGGGCCCAAAGCTTTCTTT
few | TRBJ1-2 | TRBV4-3 | TRBD1 | CASSQQQGAVGYTF | TGCGCCAGCAGCCAGCAGCAGGGGGCGGTTGGCTACACCTTC
- | TRBJ1-2 | TRBV25-1 | - | CASSENTNYGYTF | TGTGCCAGCAGTGAAAACACTAACTATGGCTACACCTTC
- | TRBJ2-3 | TRBV5-4 | - | CASSPWTEGTDTQYF | TGTGCCAGCAGCCCTTGGACAGAAGGCACAGATACGCAGTATTTT
few | TRBJ2-4 | TRBV7-2 | - | CASSLDPGRERGNIQYF | TGTGCCAGCAGCTTAGATCCCGGCAGGGAAAGAGGAAACATTCAGTACTTC
- | TRBJ1-2 | TRBV25-1 | TRBD1 | CASSAPPGQGAGGYTF | TGTGCCAGCAGTGCCCCACCGGGACAGGGGGCGGGAGGCTACACCTTC
- | TRBJ2-3 | TRBV30 | - | CAVAGTTSTDTQYF | TGTGCCGTCGCCGGCACAACTAGCACAGATACGCAGTATTTT
few | TRBJ2-1 | TRBV29-1 | TRBD2 | CSVELAGGHSYNEQFF | TGCAGCGTTGAACTAGCGGGGGGGCACTCCTACAATGAGCAGTTCTTC
few | TRBJ2-7 | TRBV27 | TRBD1 | CASSLWGPGQGGEQYF | TGTGCCAGCAGCTTATGGGGACCGGGACAGGGAGGGGAGCAGTACTTC
- | TRBJ2-1 | TRBV29-1 | - | CSVEDYNEQFF | TGCAGCGTTGAGGATTACAATGAGCAGTTCTTC
- | TRBJ2-2 | TRBV7-9 | TRBD1 | CASSLGTGGVWTGELFF | TGTGCCAGCAGCTTAGGAACAGGGGGAGTATGGACCGGGGAGCTGTTTTTT
- | TRBJ2-1 | TRBV4-1 | TRBD1 | CASSHLARGQNEQFF | TGCGCCAGCAGCCACCTAGCAAGGGGACAGAATGAGCAGTTCTTC
few | TRBJ1-2 | TRBV19 | - | CASSISAGRFGYTF | TGTGCCAGTAGTATATCTGCAGGGAGGTTTGGCTACACCTTC
once | TRBJ1-5 | TRBV19 | TRBD1 | CASSPRQGHQPQHF | TGTGCCAGTAGTCCTAGACAGGGGCATCAGCCCCAGCATTTT
- | TRBJ1-1 | TRBV27 | - | CASSFNPTGPFTEAFF | TGTGCCAGCAGTTTCAATCCTACAGGCCCTTTCACTGAAGCTTTCTTT
once | TRBJ2-3 | TRBV29-1 | - | CSFKLAFTDTQYF | TGCAGCTTTAAGTTAGCCTTCACAGATACGCAGTATTTT
few | TRBJ2-6 | TRBV29-1 | - | CSVAGAGANVLTF | TGCAGCGTTGCAGGGGCTGGGGCCAACGTCCTGACTTTC
- | TRBJ2-1 | TRBV29-1 | - | CSVVYGVSPNEQFF | TGCAGCGTTGTATACGGTGTTAGCCCCAATGAGCAGTTCTTC
- | TRBJ2-2 | TRBV23-1 | - | CASSQPTFGNTGELFF | TGCGCCAGCAGTCAACCGACATTTGGGAACACCGGGGAGCTGTTTTTT
- | TRBJ2-1 | TRBV6-1 | - | CASRREPYNEQFF | TGTGCCAGCAGACGGGAACCCTACAATGAGCAGTTCTTC
- | TRBJ2-7 | TRBV6-5 | TRBD1 | CASKGQGGYEQYF | TGTGCCAGTAAGGGACAGGGGGGCTACGAGCAGTACTTC
- | TRBJ2-5 | TRBV7-3 | - | CASSFSSVETQYF | TGTGCCAGCAGCTTCTCTAGCGTCGAGACCCAGTACTTC
- | TRBJ2-3 | TRBV7-2 | TRBD2 | CASSPVAGVDTQYF | TGTGCCAGCAGCCCAGTAGCGGGGGTAGATACGCAGTATTTT
once | TRBJ2-1 | TRBV7-9 | - | CASSSTTRQAPDNEQFF | TGTGCCAGCAGCTCGACGACCCGACAGGCCCCCGACAATGAGCAGTTCTTC
- | TRBJ2-3 | TRBV29-1 | - | CSVSGLRESTDTQYF | TGCAGCGTGTCAGGTTTGAGGGAGAGCACAGATACGCAGTATTTT
few | TRBJ2-5 | TRBV5-1 | - | CASSRAQETQYF | TGCGCCAGCAGCAGGGCACAAGAGACCCAGTACTTC
- | TRBJ1-5 | TRBV30 | - | CAWKGGLNQPQHF | TGTGCCTGGAAGGGGGGCCTCAATCAGCCCCAGCATTTT
- | TRBJ2-2 | TRBV5-6 | - | CASSSRHRTGELFF | TGTGCCAGCAGCTCGAGACACAGAACCGGGGAGCTGTTTTTT
- | TRBJ1-2 | TRBV27 | TRBD1 | CASSPRGRDRDFNYGYTF | TGTGCCAGCAGTCCCCGGGGGAGGGACAGGGACTTTAACTATGGCTACACCTTC
- | TRBJ1-5 | TRBV6-6 | TRBD1 | CASSWGTGGQPQHF | TGTGCCAGCAGCTGGGGGACAGGGGGTCAGCCCCAGCATTTT
- | TRBJ2-5 | TRBV29-1 | - | CSALEVVGETQYF | TGCAGCGCACTAGAGGTTGTAGGGGAGACCCAGTACTTC
- | TRBJ1-5 | TRBV5-1 | - | CASRESEFQPQHF | TGCGCCAGCAGGGAGTCCGAGTTTCAGCCCCAGCATTTT
- | TRBJ2-4 | TRBV15 | - | CATSTQRTSGKNIQYF | TGTGCCACCAGCACCCAGAGGACATCGGGCAAAAACATTCAGTACTTC
- | TRBJ1-5 | TRBV5-1 | - | CASSLDGPDNQPQHF | TGCGCCAGCAGCTTGGATGGTCCGGACAATCAGCCCCAGCATTTT
- | TRBJ2-7 | TRBV29-1 | - | CSVFDITYEQYF | TGCAGCGTCTTCGACATTACCTACGAGCAGTACTTC
- | TRBJ1-6 | TRBV5-1 | TRBD1 | CASSAGQGAYNSPLHF | TGCGCCAGCAGCGCAGGACAGGGGGCATATAATTCACCCCTCCACTTT
- | TRBJ2-5 | TRBV30 | TRBD2 | CARAAGDLQETQYF | TGTGCCAGAGCAGCGGGGGACCTTCAAGAGACCCAGTACTTC
- | TRBJ2-4 | TRBV28 | TRBD1 | CASSLGQGNIQYF | TGTGCCAGCAGCTTGGGACAGGGAAACATTCAGTACTTC
few | TRBJ1-2 | TRBV29-1 | TRBD1 | CSVPPRQGSYGYTF | TGCAGCGTCCCACCTAGACAGGGAAGCTATGGCTACACCTTC
few | TRBJ1-2 | TRBV27 | - | CASSFSSQGAYGYTF | TGTGCCAGCAGTTTTAGTTCTCAGGGCGCTTATGGCTACACCTTC
- | TRBJ2-5 | TRBV14 | - | CASSQVWSPQETQYF | TGTGCCAGCAGCCAAGTTTGGAGCCCTCAAGAGACCCAGTACTTC
- | TRBJ1-1 | TRBV6-5 | - | CASRRQTGVTEAFF | TGTGCCAGCAGACGTCAGACAGGAGTCACTGAAGCTTTCTTT